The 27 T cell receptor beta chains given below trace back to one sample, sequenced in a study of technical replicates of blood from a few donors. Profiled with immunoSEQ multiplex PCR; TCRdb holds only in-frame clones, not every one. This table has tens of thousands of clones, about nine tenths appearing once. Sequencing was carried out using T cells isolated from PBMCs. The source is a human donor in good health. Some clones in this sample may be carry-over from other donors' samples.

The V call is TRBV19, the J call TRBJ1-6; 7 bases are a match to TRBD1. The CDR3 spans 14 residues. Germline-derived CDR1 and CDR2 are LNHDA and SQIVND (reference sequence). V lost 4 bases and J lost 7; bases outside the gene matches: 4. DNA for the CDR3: TGTGCCAGTAGTACGGACAGGCCCAATTCACCCCTCCACTTT. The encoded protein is CASSTDRPNSPLHF.

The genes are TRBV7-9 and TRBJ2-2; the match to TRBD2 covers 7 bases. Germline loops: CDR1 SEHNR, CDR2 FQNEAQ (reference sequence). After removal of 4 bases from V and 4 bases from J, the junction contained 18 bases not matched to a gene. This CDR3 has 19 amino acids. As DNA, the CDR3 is TGTGCCAGCAGCTACTTTCCGTCCCTTGGGGGGGGTAGCACCGGGGAGCTGTTTTTT. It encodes CASSYFPSLGGGSTGELFF.

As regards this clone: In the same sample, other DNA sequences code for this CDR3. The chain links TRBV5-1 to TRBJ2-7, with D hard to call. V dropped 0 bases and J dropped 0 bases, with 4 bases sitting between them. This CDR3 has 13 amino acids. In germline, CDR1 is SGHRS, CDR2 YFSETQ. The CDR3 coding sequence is TGCGCCAGCAGCTTGGGTAGCTCCTACGAGCAGTACTTC. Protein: CASSLGSSYEQYF.

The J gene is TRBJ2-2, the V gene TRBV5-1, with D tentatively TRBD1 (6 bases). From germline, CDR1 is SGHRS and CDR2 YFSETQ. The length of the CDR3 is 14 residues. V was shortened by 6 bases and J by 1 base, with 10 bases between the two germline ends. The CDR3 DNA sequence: TGCGCCAGCACAGGGGCGCTGAACACCGGGGAGCTGTTTTTT. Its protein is CASTGALNTGELFF.

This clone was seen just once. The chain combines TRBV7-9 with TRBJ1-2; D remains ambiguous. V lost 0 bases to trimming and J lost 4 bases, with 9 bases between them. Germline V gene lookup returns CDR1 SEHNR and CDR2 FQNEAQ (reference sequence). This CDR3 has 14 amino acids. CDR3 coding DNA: TGTGCCAGCAGCTTAGCGCGGCTATCCTATGGCTACACCTTC. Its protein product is CASSLARLSYGYTF. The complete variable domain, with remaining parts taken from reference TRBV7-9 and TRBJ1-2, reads DTGVSQNPRHKITKRGQNVTFRCDPISEHNRLYWYRQTLGQGPEFLTYFQNEAQLEKSRLLSDRFSAERPKGSFSTLEIQRTEQGDSAMYLCASSLARLSYGYTFGSGTRLTVV.

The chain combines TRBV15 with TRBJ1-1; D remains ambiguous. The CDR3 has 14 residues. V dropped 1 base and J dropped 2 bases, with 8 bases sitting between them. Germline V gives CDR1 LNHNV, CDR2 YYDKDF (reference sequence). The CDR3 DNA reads TGTGCCACCAGCAGAGTGGCCATAAACACTGAAGCTTTCTTT. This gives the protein CATSRVAINTEAFF.

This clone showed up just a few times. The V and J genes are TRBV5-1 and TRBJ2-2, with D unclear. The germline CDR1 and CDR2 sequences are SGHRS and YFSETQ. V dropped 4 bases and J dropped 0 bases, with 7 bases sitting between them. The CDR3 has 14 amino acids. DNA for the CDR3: TGCGCCAGCAGCCGTCTAGCGAACACCGGGGAGCTGTTTTTT. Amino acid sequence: CASSRLANTGELFF.

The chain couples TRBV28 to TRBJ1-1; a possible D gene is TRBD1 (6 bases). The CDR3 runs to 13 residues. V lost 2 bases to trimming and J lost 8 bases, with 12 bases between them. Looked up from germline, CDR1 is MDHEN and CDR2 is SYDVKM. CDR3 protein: CASSLRYREEAFF. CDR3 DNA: TGTGCCAGCAGTTTAAGGTACAGGGAGGAAGCTTTCTTT.

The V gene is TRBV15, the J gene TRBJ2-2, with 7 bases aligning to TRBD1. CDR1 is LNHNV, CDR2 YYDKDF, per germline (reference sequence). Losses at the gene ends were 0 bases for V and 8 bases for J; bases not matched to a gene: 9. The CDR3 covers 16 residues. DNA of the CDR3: TGTGCCACCAGCAGAGAAAGGGGGCGAGGTCCTGGGGAGCTGTTTTTT. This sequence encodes CATSRERGRGPGELFF.

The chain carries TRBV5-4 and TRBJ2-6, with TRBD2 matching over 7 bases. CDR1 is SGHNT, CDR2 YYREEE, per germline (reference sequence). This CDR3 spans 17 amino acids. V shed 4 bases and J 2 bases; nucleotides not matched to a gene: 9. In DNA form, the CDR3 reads TGTGCCAGCAGCCATGACGGGGGGTCTACTGGGGCCAACGTCCTGACTTTC. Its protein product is CASSHDGGSTGANVLTF.

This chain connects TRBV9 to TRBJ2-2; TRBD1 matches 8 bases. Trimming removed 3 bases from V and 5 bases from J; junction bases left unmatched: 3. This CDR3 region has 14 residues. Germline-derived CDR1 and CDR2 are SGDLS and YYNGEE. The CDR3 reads CASSGWTGTGELFF. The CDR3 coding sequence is TGTGCCAGCAGCGGATGGACAGGGACCGGGGAGCTGTTTTTT. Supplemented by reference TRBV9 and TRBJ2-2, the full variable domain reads DSGVTQTPKHLITATGQRVTLRCSPRSGDLSVYWYQQSLDQGLQFLIQYYNGEERAKGNILERFSAQQFPDLHSELNLSSLELGDSALYFCASSGWTGTGELFFGEGSRLTVL.

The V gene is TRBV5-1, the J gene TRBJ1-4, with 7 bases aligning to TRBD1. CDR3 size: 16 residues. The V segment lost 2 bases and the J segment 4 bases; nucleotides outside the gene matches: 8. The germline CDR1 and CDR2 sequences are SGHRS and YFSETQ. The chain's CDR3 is CASSLGWGQLNEKLFF. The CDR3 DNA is TGCGCCAGCAGCTTAGGGTGGGGACAGCTTAATGAAAAACTGTTTTTT.

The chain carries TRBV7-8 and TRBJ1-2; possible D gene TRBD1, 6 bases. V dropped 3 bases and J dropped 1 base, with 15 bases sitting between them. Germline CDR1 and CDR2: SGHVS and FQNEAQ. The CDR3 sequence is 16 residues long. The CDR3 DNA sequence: TGTGCCAGCAGCTTCCACCTAGGACAGATTAACTATGGCTACACCTTC. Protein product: CASSFHLGQINYGYTF.

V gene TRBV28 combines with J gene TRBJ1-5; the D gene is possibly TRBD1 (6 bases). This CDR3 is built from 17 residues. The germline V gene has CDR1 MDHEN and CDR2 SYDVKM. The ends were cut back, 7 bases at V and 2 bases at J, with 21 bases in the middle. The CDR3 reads CASISGAQPDGNQPQHF. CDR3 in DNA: TGTGCCAGCATTTCAGGGGCCCAACCCGATGGCAATCAGCCCCAGCATTTT.

The CDR3 DNA is TGTGCCAGCAGCGTAAATCCCGCGACAGATACGCAGTATTTT. Its protein product is CASSVNPATDTQYF. The V and J genes are TRBV9 and TRBJ2-3; no firm D call. Germline-derived CDR1 and CDR2 are SGDLS and YYNGEE. Trimming pared 1 base from V and 3 bases from J, leaving 9 bases between. This CDR3 has 14 amino acids. Full variable domain (rest looked up from reference TRBV9 and TRBJ2-3): DSGVTQTPKHLITATGQRVTLRCSPRSGDLSVYWYQQSLDQGLQFLIQYYNGEERAKGNILERFSAQQFPDLHSELNLSSLELGDSALYFCASSVNPATDTQYFGPGTRLTVL.

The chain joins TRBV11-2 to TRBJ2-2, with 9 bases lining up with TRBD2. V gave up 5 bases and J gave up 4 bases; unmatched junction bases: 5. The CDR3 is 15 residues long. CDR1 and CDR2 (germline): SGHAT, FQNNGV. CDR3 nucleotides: TGTGCCAGCAGCCCCCGTAGCGGGGGCACCGGGGAGCTGTTTTTT. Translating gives CASSPRSGGTGELFF.

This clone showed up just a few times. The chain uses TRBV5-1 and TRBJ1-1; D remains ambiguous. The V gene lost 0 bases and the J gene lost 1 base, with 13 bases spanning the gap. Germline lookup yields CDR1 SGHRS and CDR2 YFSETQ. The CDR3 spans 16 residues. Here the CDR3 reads CASSLARLSPNTEAFF. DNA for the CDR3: TGCGCCAGCAGCTTGGCCCGACTCAGCCCGAACACTGAAGCTTTCTTT. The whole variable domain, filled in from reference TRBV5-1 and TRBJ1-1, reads KAGVTQTPRYLIKTRGQQVTLSCSPISGHRSVSWYQQTPGQGLQFLFEYFSETQRNKGNFPGRFSGRQFSNSRSEMNVSTLELGDSALYLCASSLARLSPNTEAFFGQGTRLTVV.

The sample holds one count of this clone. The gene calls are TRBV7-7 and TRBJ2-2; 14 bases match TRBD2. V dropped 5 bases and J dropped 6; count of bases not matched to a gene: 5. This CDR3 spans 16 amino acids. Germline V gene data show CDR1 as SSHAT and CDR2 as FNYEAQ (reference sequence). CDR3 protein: CASSGTSGSIAGELFF. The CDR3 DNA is TGTGCCAGCAGCGGGACTAGCGGGAGTATCGCCGGGGAGCTGTTTTTT.

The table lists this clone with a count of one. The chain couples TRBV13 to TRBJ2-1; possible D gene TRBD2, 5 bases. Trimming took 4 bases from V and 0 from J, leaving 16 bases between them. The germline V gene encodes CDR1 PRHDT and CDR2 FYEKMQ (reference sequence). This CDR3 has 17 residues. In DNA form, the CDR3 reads TGTGCCAGCAGCTCGGGGTTGTGGCTTAGCTCCTACAATGAGCAGTTCTTC. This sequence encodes CASSSGLWLSSYNEQFF. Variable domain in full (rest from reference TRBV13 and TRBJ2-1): AAGVIQSPRHLIKEKRETATLKCYPIPRHDTVYWYQQGPGQDPQFLISFYEKMQSDKGSIPDRFSAQQFSDYHSELNMSSLELGDSALYFCASSSGLWLSSYNEQFFGPGTRLTVL.

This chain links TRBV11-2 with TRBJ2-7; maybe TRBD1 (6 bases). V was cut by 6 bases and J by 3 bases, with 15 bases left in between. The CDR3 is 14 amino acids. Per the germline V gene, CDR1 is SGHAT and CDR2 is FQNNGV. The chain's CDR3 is CASSYRGNYYEQYF. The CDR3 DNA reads TGTGCCAGCAGTTATAGGGGGAATTACTACGAGCAGTACTTC.

Here the CDR3 DNA reads TGTGCCAGCGGACCCCGGGACAGGGGCCAAGAGACCCAGTACTTC. It codes for CASGPRDRGQETQYF. The chain links TRBV11-3 to TRBJ2-5; 10 bases are shared with TRBD1. The germline gives CDR1 SGHNT, CDR2 YENEEA. J was trimmed by 1 base and V by 8 bases; bases with no gene match: 7. This CDR3 is built from 15 residues.

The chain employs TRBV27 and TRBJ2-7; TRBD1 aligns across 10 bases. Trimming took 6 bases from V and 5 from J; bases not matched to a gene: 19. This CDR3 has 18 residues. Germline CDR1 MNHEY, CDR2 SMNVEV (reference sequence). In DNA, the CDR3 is TGTGCCAGCAGCTTCCGAATACCCAGACAGGGGGCGAGGAACGAGCAGTACTTC. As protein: CASSFRIPRQGARNEQYF.

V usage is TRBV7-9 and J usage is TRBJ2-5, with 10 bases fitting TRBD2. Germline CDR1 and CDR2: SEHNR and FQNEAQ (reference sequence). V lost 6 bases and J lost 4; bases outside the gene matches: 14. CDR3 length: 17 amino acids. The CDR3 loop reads CASSVLAGDLIAETQYF. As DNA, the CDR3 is TGTGCCAGCAGTGTCCTAGCGGGAGATCTTATTGCAGAGACCCAGTACTTC. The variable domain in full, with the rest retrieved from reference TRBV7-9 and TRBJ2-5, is DTGVSQNPRHKITKRGQNVTFRCDPISEHNRLYWYRQTLGQGPEFLTYFQNEAQLEKSRLLSDRFSAERPKGSFSTLEIQRTEQGDSAMYLCASSVLAGDLIAETQYFGPGTRLLVL.

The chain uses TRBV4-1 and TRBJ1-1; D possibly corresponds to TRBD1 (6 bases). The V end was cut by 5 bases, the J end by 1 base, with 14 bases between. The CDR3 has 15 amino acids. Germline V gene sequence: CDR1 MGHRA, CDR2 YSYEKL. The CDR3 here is CASSVQQGANTEAFF. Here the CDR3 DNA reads TGCGCCAGCAGCGTACAACAGGGTGCGAACACTGAAGCTTTCTTT.

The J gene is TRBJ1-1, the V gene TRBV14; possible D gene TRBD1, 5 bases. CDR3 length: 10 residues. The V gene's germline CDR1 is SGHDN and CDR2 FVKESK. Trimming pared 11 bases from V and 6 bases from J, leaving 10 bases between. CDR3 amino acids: CALKGAEAFF. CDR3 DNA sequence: TGTGCCCTCAAAGGGGCTGAAGCTTTCTTT.

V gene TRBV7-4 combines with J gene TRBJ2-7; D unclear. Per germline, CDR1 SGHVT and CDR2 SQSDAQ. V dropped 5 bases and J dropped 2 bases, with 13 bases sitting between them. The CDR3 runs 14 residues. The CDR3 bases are TGTGCCAGCAGCCCGAGACTGGCCGCCTACGAGCAGTACTTC. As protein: CASSPRLAAYEQYF.

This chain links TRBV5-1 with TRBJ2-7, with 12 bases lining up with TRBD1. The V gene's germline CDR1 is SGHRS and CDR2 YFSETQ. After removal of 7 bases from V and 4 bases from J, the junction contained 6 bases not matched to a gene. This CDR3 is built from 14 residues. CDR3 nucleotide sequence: TGCGCCAGCCAAGGGACAGGGGGCAAGTACGAGCAGTACTTC. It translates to CASQGTGGKYEQYF.